This T cell receptor beta chain comes out of a study of T-cell memory formation after mild COVID-19. One entry per CDR3 protein, called by TCRdb with MiXCR from the 5' RACE reads. The repertoire holds over 45,000 distinct CDR3 sequences, with around a quarter as singletons. This clonotype was seen a few times. What was sequenced was PBMCs or a T cell subset sorted from them (not recorded which). The sequence came from a young man who had mild COVID-19 (a few samples of this study predate the infection). Cell type and time point are not known.

CDR3 sequence reads: CASSSADRDRHGEQYF. DNA for the CDR3: TGTGCCAGCAGCTCCGCGGACCGGGACAGGCACGGAGAGCAGTACTTC. The gene calls are TRBV7-2 and TRBJ2-7, with 8 positions matching TRBD1. V shed 4 bases, J shed 7 bases, and the junction held 15 bases outside the gene matches. Germline loops: CDR1 SGHTA, CDR2 FQGNSA. This CDR3 is 16 amino acids long.